The rows below give T cell receptor beta chains drawn from one sample of a study of siplizumab effects on memory and regulatory T cells. The protocol was immunoSEQ multiplex PCR, while the TCRdb copy is restricted to in-frame clones and leaves out a portion. Here the sample spans 60,000 to 65,000 clones, 79% being singletons. The source material was memory CD4+ T cells sorted from blood. Receptors were obtained from a human donor in good health. The CDR3 runs from the conserved cysteine through the conserved F or W. The D gene is left open where the match is weak. Clone size, where shown, is once, few, many, or a class for clones that have expanded.

d_call	v_call	j_call	clone_size	cdr3_aa	cdr3_nt
NA	TRBV6-6	TRBJ2-5	NA	CASSWGSVETQYF	TGTGCCAGCAGTTGGGGGTCAGTCGAGACCCAGTACTTC
NA	TRBV19	TRBJ2-7	NA	CASSIKGHKNDEQYF	TGTGCCAGTAGTATAAAGGGACACAAAAACGACGAGCAGTACTTC
NA	TRBV5-6	TRBJ2-3	NA	CASSSPRLTDTQYF	TGTGCCAGCAGCTCACCCAGGCTAACAGATACGCAGTATTTT
NA	TRBV29-1	TRBJ2-2	NA	CSFNPGTTNTGELFF	TGCAGCTTCAACCCCGGGACAACGAACACCGGGGAGCTGTTTTTT
NA	TRBV19	TRBJ1-2	few	CASKDSNYGYTF	TGTGCCAGCAAAGACAGTAACTATGGCTACACCTTC
TRBD1	TRBV25-1	TRBJ2-1	NA	CASSGTQGARFF	TGTGCCAGCAGCGGTACTCAGGGGGCACGGTTCTTC
NA	TRBV15	TRBJ1-1	NA	CATSRGGVPEAFF	TGTGCCACCAGCAGAGGGGGGGTGCCTGAAGCTTTCTTT
TRBD2	TRBV4-1	TRBJ2-3	NA	CASSPGGLAGNTDTQYF	TGCGCCAGCAGCCCGGGGGGACTAGCGGGGAACACAGATACGCAGTATTTT
NA	TRBV5-1	TRBJ2-2	NA	CASTVGGQNTGELFF	TGCGCCAGCACCGTAGGGGGACAGAACACCGGGGAGCTGTTTTTT
NA	TRBV6-1	TRBJ2-1	once	CASSSPQGDEQFF	TGTGCCAGCAGTTCCCCACAGGGCGATGAGCAGTTCTTC
NA	TRBV6-1	TRBJ2-1	NA	CASNLDAGAHNEQFF	TGTGCCAGCAACCTGGACGCGGGGGCCCACAATGAGCAGTTCTTC
TRBD1	TRBV7-2	TRBJ2-7	NA	CASSVGQAPYEQYF	TGTGCCAGCAGCGTCGGACAGGCTCCCTACGAGCAGTACTTC
NA	TRBV7-8	TRBJ2-5	NA	CASSLLGETQYF	TGTGCCAGCAGCTTACTGGGGGAGACCCAGTACTTC
TRBD2	TRBV2	TRBJ2-2	NA	CASKERGVNTGELFF	TGTGCCAGCAAGGAGCGGGGGGTTAACACCGGGGAGCTGTTTTTT
NA	TRBV2	TRBJ2-4	NA	CARIRLPENIQYF	TGTGCGCGAATCCGGCTGCCGGAAAACATTCAGTACTTC
NA	TRBV6-1	TRBJ1-2	once	CATMDSGYGYTF	TGTGCCACAATGGACAGTGGGTATGGCTACACCTTC
NA	TRBV7-3	TRBJ2-2	NA	CASSPQSRGNTGELFF	TGTGCCAGCAGCCCCCAGTCCAGGGGGAACACCGGGGAGCTGTTTTTT
NA	TRBV28	TRBJ1-2	NA	CASSSDNGIRGYTF	TGTGCCAGCAGTTCCGATAATGGTATAAGAGGCTACACCTTC
NA	TRBV7-2	TRBJ1-5	few	CASSFQVGQPQHF	TGTGCCAGCAGCTTTCAGGTGGGCCAGCCCCAGCATTTT
TRBD1	TRBV27	TRBJ1-6	NA	CASSRGGQGDSPLHF	TGTGCCAGCAGTCGGGGCGGACAGGGAGACTCACCCCTCCACTTT
NA	TRBV19	TRBJ1-1	NA	CASSTKGGPVNTEAFF	TGTGCCAGTAGTACCAAAGGGGGGCCAGTGAACACTGAAGCTTTCTTT
NA	TRBV16	TRBJ2-3	few	CASSQSSTGTDTQYF	TGTGCCAGCAGCCAATCCTCTACCGGCACAGATACGCAGTATTTT
NA	TRBV18	TRBJ2-2	NA	CASSPQAQNTGELFF	TGTGCCAGCTCACCACAAGCACAGAACACCGGGGAGCTGTTTTTT
TRBD1	TRBV27	TRBJ2-1	NA	CASQIRDRDYNEQFF	TGTGCCAGCCAAATTAGGGACAGGGACTACAATGAGCAGTTCTTC
NA	TRBV7-3	TRBJ2-1	NA	CASSLRQNNEQFF	TGTGCCAGCAGCTTAAGACAGAACAATGAGCAGTTCTTC
TRBD1	TRBV7-7	TRBJ2-7	few	CASSFRTGGIYEQYF	TGTGCCAGCAGCTTTCGGACAGGGGGGATCTACGAGCAGTACTTC
NA	TRBV6-6	TRBJ2-2	NA	CASSYHTGELFF	TGTGCCAGCAGTTATCACACCGGGGAGCTGTTTTTT
TRBD2	TRBV27	TRBJ2-2	few	CASRLAGGPTRELFF	TGTGCCAGCAGGCTAGCGGGGGGGCCCACCCGGGAGCTGTTTTTT
NA	TRBV9	TRBJ2-7	NA	CASSVAWQGNYEQYF	TGTGCCAGCAGCGTAGCTTGGCAGGGTAACTACGAGCAGTACTTC